A single sample gave rise to the 32 T cell receptor beta chains below, sequenced in a study of T-cell memory formation after mild COVID-19 (dated by TCRdb to the early 2020s). Libraries were constructed by 5' RACE. The sequencing machine was an Illumina NovaSeq 6000. The public reads were reanalyzed by TCRdb: fastp trimming at Q25, MiXCR alignment, in-frame beta chains only. Rows are combined by CDR3 protein, so each entry shows the most common genes and DNA. The sample has 40,000 to 60,000 distinct CDR3 sequences on record, roughly 27% of them singletons. About 45% of the sample comes from the top ten. The sample taken for sequencing was PBMCs or a T cell subset sorted from them (not recorded which). All receptors derive from a man aged 18 to 30 who had mild COVID-19 (a few samples of this study predate the infection). The sample titles of this study are shuffled in the database, so cell type and time point are left out; the donor was told from shared clones.

V gene TRBV29-1 combines with J gene TRBJ2-1; D not certain. This CDR3 contains 12 residues. Germline loops: CDR1 SQVTM, CDR2 ANQGSEA. V was pared by 6 bases and J by 3 bases, with 9 bases between. CDR3 in amino acids: CSVAPSYNEQFF. CDR3 coding DNA: TGCAGCGTGGCTCCGAGCTACAATGAGCAGTTCTTC.

J is TRBJ2-1 and V is TRBV4-3, with D perhaps matching TRBD1 or TRBD2 (5 bases each). The CDR3 is 15 residues long. Per the germline V gene, CDR1 is LGHNA and CDR2 is YSLEER. V was shortened by 6 bases and J by 8 bases, with 20 bases between the two germline ends. Written as DNA, the CDR3 is TGCGCCAGCAGGGACCGGGACCGGCCGGGCTATGAGCAGTTCTTC. The encoded protein is CASRDRDRPGYEQFF.

The chain is built from TRBV7-2 and TRBJ1-6, with D tentatively TRBD1 (6 bases). V lost 5 bases and J lost 9, with 20 bases in between. The germline V gene encodes CDR1 SGHTA and CDR2 FQGNSA. This CDR3 contains 16 residues. The CDR3 region has the DNA TGTGCCAGCAGCCCGCTCCCGGGGGCAGCTGGTTCACCCCTCCACTTT. As protein: CASSPLPGAAGSPLHF.

This clonotype was seen more than once but under ten times. The genes are TRBV5-1 and TRBJ2-5; D may be TRBD2 (5 bases). Germline lookup yields CDR1 SGHRS and CDR2 YFSETQ. Trimming cost V 2 bases and J 1 base, with 6 bases left between them. The CDR3 loop spans 13 amino acids. In DNA form, the CDR3 reads TGCGCCAGCAGCTTCGGGATCCAAGAGACCCAGTACTTC. Translating gives CASSFGIQETQYF.

V gene TRBV27 combines with J gene TRBJ2-7, with a tentative D call TRBD1 (5 bases). The V gene's germline CDR1 is MNHEY and CDR2 SMNVEV (reference sequence). The CDR3 length is 12 residues. The germline V and J ends were trimmed by 5 bases and 11 bases, with 16 bases remaining between them. Here the CDR3 DNA reads TGTGCCAGCAGTGGGGCAGGGTTCAGGGAGTACTTC. It specifies CASSGAGFREYF.

DNA of the CDR3: TGTGCCAGCAGCTCCCTAGGGTCCTACGAGCAGTTCTTC. This encodes CASSSLGSYEQFF. This rearrangement joins TRBV7-9 to TRBJ2-1; D gene uncertain. CDR1 is SEHNR and CDR2 is FQNEAQ in the germline V gene (reference sequence). V dropped 4 bases and J dropped 10 bases, with 14 bases sitting between them. There are 13 residues in the CDR3.

The genes are TRBV4-3 and TRBJ1-5; D ambiguous. This CDR3 has 15 residues. Looked up from germline, CDR1 is LGHNA and CDR2 is YSLEER. With 0 bases removed from V and 0 bases from J, the gap between germline ends came to 6 bases. The CDR3: CASSQDRHSNQPQHF. In DNA form, the CDR3 reads TGCGCCAGCAGCCAAGACAGGCATAGCAATCAGCCCCAGCATTTT.

This clonotype was recorded a few times. This chain connects TRBV6-6 to TRBJ2-5; 7 bases line up with TRBD1. CDR1 and CDR2 from the germline V gene are MNHNY and SVGAGI (reference sequence). With 5 bases clipped from V and 2 bases from J, the junction kept 8 bases outside the gene matches. The CDR3 loop spans 15 amino acids. The CDR3 DNA sequence: TGTGCCAGCAGTGCTAGGGGGCCTTTACAAGAGACCCAGTACTTC. This sequence encodes CASSARGPLQETQYF.

The chain combines TRBV29-1 with TRBJ2-7; 9 bases are a match to TRBD1. CDR1 and CDR2 from the germline V gene are SQVTM and ANQGSEA. V gave up 1 base and J gave up 3 bases; unmatched junction bases: 7. This CDR3 is 15 amino acids long. Written as DNA, the CDR3 is TGCAGCGTTGAAGGGAAGGACAGGGGCTACTACGAGCAGTACTTC. Translated: CSVEGKDRGYYEQYF.

This clonotype was observed a handful of times. The chain links TRBV4-2 to TRBJ2-5; D is uncertain. This CDR3 spans 13 amino acids. CDR1 and CDR2 from the germline V gene are LGHNA and YNFKEQ. V was trimmed by 4 bases and J by 5 bases, leaving 11 bases between them. In DNA form, the CDR3 reads TGTGCCAGCAGCCCTACCCTGTGGGAGACCCAGTACTTC. It translates to CASSPTLWETQYF.

The chain has TRBV5-1 and TRBJ2-7; D is possibly TRBD2 (5 bases). Trimming shortened V by 5 bases and J by 3 bases, and 15 bases separated the two germline ends. Germline V CDR1 and CDR2: SGHRS, YFSETQ. The CDR3 totals 14 residues. The CDR3 sequence is CASRYPGVGYEQYF. CDR3 in DNA: TGCGCCAGCAGGTATCCCGGGGTCGGCTACGAGCAGTACTTC. Combining the CDR3 with reference TRBV5-1 and TRBJ2-7 gives the whole variable domain KAGVTQTPRYLIKTRGQQVTLSCSPISGHRSVSWYQQTPGQGLQFLFEYFSETQRNKGNFPGRFSGRQFSNSRSEMNVSTLELGDSALYLCASRYPGVGYEQYFGPGTRLTVT.

This clonotype came up a few times. The V gene is TRBV5-1, the J gene TRBJ2-7; D perhaps matches TRBD2 (5 bases). CDR3 length: 14 residues. Trimming stripped 4 bases from V and 5 bases from J, with 16 bases between. Germline CDR1 reads SGHRS; CDR2 reads YFSETQ. CDR3 loop: CASSKDWVGHEQYF. DNA for the CDR3: TGCGCCAGCAGCAAGGACTGGGTCGGCCACGAGCAGTACTTC.

The CDR3 protein is CASTSHGTDTQYF. Written as DNA, the CDR3 is TGTGCCAGCACTTCCCACGGCACAGATACGCAGTATTTT. The V gene is TRBV6-5, the J gene TRBJ2-3; D call uncertain. Trimming pared 7 bases from V and 1 base from J, leaving 9 bases between. Germline loops: CDR1 MNHEY, CDR2 SVGAGI. The CDR3 totals 13 residues.

The chain is built from TRBV3-1 and TRBJ2-5; D is possibly TRBD2 (5 bases). Deletions cut 3 bases from V and 5 bases from J, with 19 bases between. There are 16 residues in the CDR3. CDR1 and CDR2 (germline): LGHDT, YNNKEL (reference sequence). The CDR3 sequence: CASSQENSGNEETQYF. CDR3 coding DNA: TGTGCCAGCAGCCAGGAAAACTCCGGGAACGAGGAGACCCAGTACTTC.

This clonotype occurred a few times. This chain links TRBV27 with TRBJ2-1; maybe TRBD1 (5 bases). Deletions cut 0 bases from V and 0 bases from J, with 6 bases between. CDR3 length equals 15 residues. In germline, CDR1 is MNHEY, CDR2 SMNVEV (reference sequence). DNA for the CDR3: TGTGCCAGCAGTTTATCAAGGGGCTCCTACAATGAGCAGTTCTTC. This gives the protein CASSLSRGSYNEQFF.

This clonotype was seen ten or more times. The rearrangement links TRBV7-9 to TRBJ2-6, with 7 bases identical to TRBD1. The ends lost 10 bases at V and 4 bases at J; junction bases unmatched: 16. In germline, CDR1 is SEHNR, CDR2 FQNEAQ (reference sequence). This CDR3 has 17 residues. In DNA, the CDR3 is TGTGCCAACCGCGGACAGGATTCATCACGGGGGGCCAACGTCCTGACTTTC. As protein: CANRGQDSSRGANVLTF.

Many counts were recorded for this clonotype. The J gene is TRBJ2-7, the V gene TRBV4-2; 13 positions match TRBD2. The CDR3 sequence is 15 residues long. V gave up 3 bases and J gave up 4 bases; unmatched junction bases: 3. The germline V gene has CDR1 LGHNA and CDR2 YNFKEQ. CDR3 protein: CASSQETSGGYEQYF. In DNA form, the CDR3 reads TGTGCCAGCAGCCAGGAGACTAGCGGGGGGTACGAGCAGTACTTC.

This clonotype was counted a single time. The J gene is TRBJ2-4, the V gene TRBV12-3 or TRBV12-4; D gene ambiguous. This CDR3 spans 11 amino acids. Trimming took 5 bases from V and 13 from J, leaving 12 bases between them. CDR3: CASSPSLIQYF. CDR3 sequence (DNA): TGTGCCAGCAGTCCTTCTCTCATACAGTACTTC.

This chain connects TRBV7-2 to TRBJ1-2; 8 nucleotides line up with TRBD1. The CDR3 consists of 14 residues. Germline CDR1 and CDR2: SGHTA and FQGNSA. The V and J ends lost 8 bases and 3 bases, in that order; junction bases with no gene match: 8. CDR3 bases: TGTGCCAGCCGCTCCCCGGACAGGGACTATGGCTACACCTTC. It encodes CASRSPDRDYGYTF.

This clonotype was observed at least ten times. J is TRBJ2-3 and V is TRBV21-1; the tabulated D call, TRBD1, remains unverified against the DNA. TRBV21-1 is given as a pseudogene. CDR3 size: 16 residues. CDR3 in DNA: TGTGCCAGCAGCGACCGAGGGACAGGGGGTCCAGATACGCAGTATTTT. As protein: CASSDRGTGGPDTQYF.

This clonotype was counted between two and nine times. The genes are TRBV12-3 or TRBV12-4 and TRBJ2-5; 8 bases are shared with TRBD2. CDR3 size: 15 residues. V was clipped by 3 bases and J by 5 bases; unmatched bases: 8. The CDR3 loop reads CASSLGAGRGETQYF. CDR3 coding DNA: TGTGCCAGCAGTTTGGGGGCCGGGAGGGGGGAGACCCAGTACTTC.

V gene TRBV12-3 or TRBV12-4 combines with J gene TRBJ2-1; 11 nucleotides match TRBD1. The CDR3 runs to 15 residues. V dropped 7 bases and J dropped 3; count of bases not matched to a gene: 5. CDR3 DNA sequence: TGTGCCAGCATCACCGGGACAGGGGGCTACAATGAGCAGTTCTTC. The encoded protein is CASITGTGGYNEQFF.

This clonotype appeared many times. V and J are TRBV7-6 and TRBJ2-1; 11 nucleotides agree with TRBD2. Germline V gene sequence: CDR1 SGHVS, CDR2 FNYEAQ. The CDR3 runs 16 residues. Trimming took 2 bases from V and 3 from J; bases not matched to a gene: 3. The chain's CDR3 is CASSLLSGGGYNEQFF. CDR3 in DNA: TGTGCCAGCAGCTTACTTAGCGGGGGGGGCTACAATGAGCAGTTCTTC.

The chain links TRBV29-1 to TRBJ1-1, with D unclear. Trimming removed 7 bases from V and 4 bases from J, with 10 bases in between. Germline CDR1 reads SQVTM; CDR2 reads ANQGSEA. The length of the CDR3 is 11 residues. CDR3 protein: CSGGDGTEAFF. The CDR3 DNA is TGCAGCGGCGGCGACGGCACTGAAGCTTTCTTT.

This chain joins TRBV7-9 and TRBJ1-3; D remains unclear. The CDR3 consists of 15 residues. Trimming cost V 3 bases and J 0 bases, with 9 bases left between them. Germline CDR1 and CDR2: SEHNR and FQNEAQ (reference sequence). The CDR3 region is CASSFWAGSGNTIYF. DNA of the CDR3: TGTGCCAGCAGCTTTTGGGCGGGCTCTGGAAACACCATATATTTT. The whole variable domain, remainder taken from reference TRBV7-9 and TRBJ1-3, is DTGVSQNPRHKITKRGQNVTFRCDPISEHNRLYWYRQTLGQGPEFLTYFQNEAQLEKSRLLSDRFSAERPKGSFSTLEIQRTEQGDSAMYLCASSFWAGSGNTIYFGEGSWLTVV.

The chain recombines TRBV29-1 with TRBJ2-2; D is uncertain. Germline V gene sequence: CDR1 SQVTM, CDR2 ANQGSEA. The CDR3 extends over 12 amino acids. The V gene lost 3 bases and the J gene lost 3 bases, with 5 bases spanning the gap. In nucleotides, the CDR3 is TGCAGCGTTGAGTCAGACACCGGGGAGCTGTTTTTT. Encoded protein: CSVESDTGELFF.

The chain employs TRBV18 and TRBJ2-7; 11 nucleotides align to TRBD1. This CDR3 spans 16 amino acids. V was clipped by 3 bases and J by 3 bases; unmatched bases: 7. The germline V gene has CDR1 KGHSH and CDR2 LQKENI. The CDR3, as DNA: TGTGCCAGCTCACCGTCGGACAGGGGGCGTATCTACGAGCAGTACTTC. As protein: CASSPSDRGRIYEQYF.

This clonotype was detected a few times. The chain has TRBV4-1 and TRBJ2-2; no firm D call. The V end was cut by 0 bases, the J end by 2 bases, with 10 bases between. Germline V gene lookup returns CDR1 MGHRA and CDR2 YSYEKL. The CDR3 totals 16 residues. The CDR3 loop is CASSQEWLDNTGELFF. DNA for the CDR3: TGCGCCAGCAGCCAAGAATGGCTAGATAACACCGGGGAGCTGTTTTTT.

The V and J genes are TRBV4-1 and TRBJ2-5; TRBD2 agrees at 7 bases. V lost 1 base, J lost 3 bases, and 2 bases stayed unmatched. Germline CDR1 is MGHRA and CDR2 is YSYEKL. The CDR3 covers 14 residues. CDR3 loop: CASSQARGEETQYF. For the CDR3, the DNA is TGCGCCAGCAGCCAAGCTCGGGGGGAAGAGACCCAGTACTTC.

This clonotype has just a few counts. This chain connects TRBV4-1 to TRBJ2-1; D is unclear. Germline values: CDR1 MGHRA, CDR2 YSYEKL. The CDR3 runs 14 residues. The V end lost 1 base, the J end lost 5 bases, and 9 bases lay between the germline ends. The CDR3: CASSQVGVNNEQFF. The CDR3 DNA follows: TGCGCCAGCAGCCAAGTTGGAGTAAACAATGAGCAGTTCTTC.

This clonotype has more than one count but fewer than ten. The rearrangement links TRBV5-1 to TRBJ2-2, with TRBD2 identical over 14 bases. The CDR3 length is 17 residues. The ends lost 8 bases at V and 5 bases at J; junction bases unmatched: 11. Germline CDR1 reads SGHRS; CDR2 reads YFSETQ. The chain's CDR3 is CASRTSGGTEKTGELFF. The DNA of the CDR3 is TGCGCCAGTCGGACTAGCGGGGGGACGGAAAAGACCGGGGAGCTGTTTTTT.

This chain joins TRBV5-1 and TRBJ2-3, with D perhaps being TRBD1 or TRBD2 (5 bases each). V was pared by 0 bases and J by 10 bases, with 21 bases between. CDR3 length: 16 residues. Germline V gene lookup returns CDR1 SGHRS and CDR2 YFSETQ. CDR3 sequence (DNA): TGCGCCAGCAGCTTGGCCTTTCAGGGAGTCGTCCTCGCGCAGTATTTT. This gives the protein CASSLAFQGVVLAQYF.